This is a list of T cell receptor beta chains from one sample in a study of graft-versus-host responses after intestinal transplantation. Measured with immunoSEQ multiplex PCR; TCRdb has only the in-frame clones, and not every one. The data contain about 120,000 clones, around 93% of them singletons. No antigen has been assigned to these receptors. The sequences come from unstimulated CD4+ T cells sorted from spleen or lymph node cells, collected before intestinal transplant. The receptors derive from a human donor who received an intestinal transplant. CDR3s include the opening cysteine and the closing phenylalanine or tryptophan. D genes are given only for firm matches. Rows may omit the clone size; those that give it use once, few, many or a size class.

TRBD2	once	TRBJ2-7	16	TRBV18	TGTGCCAGCTCACCAGAGGGTGGCGGGAGAGTCTACGAGCAGTACTTC	CASSPEGGGRVYEQYF
NA	NA	TRBJ2-5	13	TRBV7-3	TGTGCCAGCAGCCCGGGGAACCAAGAGACCCAGTACTTC	CASSPGNQETQYF
NA	NA	TRBJ2-1	14	TRBV11-2	TGTGCCAGCAGCTTGGTTCAGTGGGGGAATGAGCAGTTCTTC	CASSLVQWGNEQFF
TRBD1	NA	TRBJ1-2	13	TRBV9	TGTGCCAGCGCTCCGGGACAGGGGTATGGCTACACCTTC	CASAPGQGYGYTF
TRBD2	NA	TRBJ2-1	14	TRBV19	TGTGCCAGTGATACTAGCGGCTCCTACAATGAGCAGTTCTTC	CASDTSGSYNEQFF
TRBD2	NA	TRBJ2-7	14	TRBV29-1	TGCAGCGCCGGGACTAGCGGGAGGCTTTACGAGCAGTACTTC	CSAGTSGRLYEQYF
NA	NA	TRBJ1-4	11	TRBV28	TGTGCCAGCAGAGGGGGGAAAAAACTGTTTTTT	CASRGGKKLFF
TRBD2	NA	TRBJ2-5	15	TRBV28	TGTGCCAGCAGTCGGACTAGCGGGGAGGTGGAGACCCAGTACTTC	CASSRTSGEVETQYF
NA	NA	TRBJ2-3	17	TRBV19	TGTGCCAGTAGTGTCGAAGGGTTGGTCGGCAGCACAGATACGCAGTATTTT	CASSVEGLVGSTDTQYF
NA	NA	TRBJ1-2	14	TRBV7-8	TGTGCCAGCAGCCCCGACAGGACCAGATCAGGCTACACCTTC	CASSPDRTRSGYTF
TRBD2	NA	TRBJ2-2	14	TRBV5-1	TGCGCCAGCAGCTTTACGGGAGGAACCGGGGAGCTGTTTTTT	CASSFTGGTGELFF
TRBD1	NA	TRBJ2-3	14	TRBV2	TGTGCCAGCAGCTTCGACAGGGGAACAGATACGCAGTATTTT	CASSFDRGTDTQYF
NA	NA	TRBJ1-5	15	TRBV28	TGTGCCAGCAGTTTAGGTGCGGGTTGGGGTCAGCCCCAGCATTTT	CASSLGAGWGQPQHF
TRBD2	NA	TRBJ2-3	19	TRBV5-6	TGTGCCAGCAGCTTGGAGGTAGCGGGAGGGCCAGGGGCAACAGATACGCAGTATTTT	CASSLEVAGGPGATDTQYF
NA	NA	TRBJ2-1	10	TRBV5-1	TGCGCCAGCAGCTTGAATGAGCAGTTCTTC	CASSLNEQFF
TRBD1	NA	TRBJ1-5	16	TRBV27	TGTGCCAGCAGTTCCCTGGGGACAGGGGGCAATCAGCCCCAGCATTTT	CASSSLGTGGNQPQHF
NA	NA	TRBJ1-4	13	TRBV28	TGTGCCAGCAGTTATGAGTCTAATGAAAAACTGTTTTTT	CASSYESNEKLFF
NA	NA	TRBJ2-5	14	TRBV5-4	TGTGCCAGCAGCTTGGGGGTGACAGAAGAGACCCAGTACTTC	CASSLGVTEETQYF
NA	NA	TRBJ2-7	13	TRBV6-5	TGTGCCAGCACCACGAGGTTCACCTACGAGCAGTACTTC	CASTTRFTYEQYF
TRBD2	NA	TRBJ2-7	13	TRBV6-5	TGTGCCAGCAGTTGGAGCGGGAGGTACGAGCAGTACTTC	CASSWSGRYEQYF
TRBD2	NA	TRBJ2-7	12	TRBV28	TGTGTCAGCAACAGCGGGAGCTACGAGCAGTACTTC	CVSNSGSYEQYF
NA	few	TRBJ1-5	10	TRBV28	TGTGCCAGCAGTTTGGAAAAACAGCATTTT	CASSLEKQHF
TRBD2	NA	TRBJ2-7	13	TRBV9	TGTGCCAGCAGCTATGGGACTAGCGGCGAGCAGTACTTC	CASSYGTSGEQYF
TRBD1	NA	TRBJ1-2	11	TRBV29-1	TGCAGCGTTTTTATACAGGGGGGCTACACCTTC	CSVFIQGGYTF
TRBD1	NA	TRBJ1-4	14	TRBV19	TGTGCCAGTCGACAGGGGGTCAGATATGAAAAACTGTTTTTT	CASRQGVRYEKLFF
NA	NA	TRBJ2-3	16	TRBV28	TGTGCCAGCAGTTTCCCAGGGACTGAAGTAAGACATACGCAGTATTTT	CASSFPGTEVRHTQYF
NA	once	TRBJ2-1	15	TRBV27	TGTGCCAGCAGTTTACTTGGTCTCAATAAGGGTGAGCAGTTCTTC	CASSLLGLNKGEQFF
TRBD1	NA	TRBJ2-3	13	TRBV5-1	TGCGCCAGCAGCCCTGGGACAGAAAATACGCAGTATTTT	CASSPGTENTQYF
TRBD1	NA	TRBJ1-4	15	TRBV18	TGTGCCAGCTCACCCGGAAGGGGGCCTAATGAAAAACTGTTTTTT	CASSPGRGPNEKLFF
TRBD2	NA	TRBJ2-7	14	TRBV15	TGTGCCACCAGCAGAGGAGCGGGGTTCTACGAGCAGTACTTC	CATSRGAGFYEQYF
NA	NA	TRBJ2-1	12	TRBV7-2	TGTGCCAGCAGCTTAGCGGAGGGAATGAAGTTCTTC	CASSLAEGMKFF
TRBD2	NA	TRBJ2-5	18	TRBV27	TGTGCCAGCAGTTTAAGCCCAGCGGGAGGGCCCCGGCAAGAGACCCAGTACTTC	CASSLSPAGGPRQETQYF
NA	NA	TRBJ2-2	15	TRBV2	TGTGCCAGCAGTGATTCCTGGACAAACACCGGGGAGCTGTTTTTT	CASSDSWTNTGELFF
NA	NA	TRBJ2-7	14	TRBV6-1	TGTGCCAGCAGCATCGGGGGCTTCTCCTACGAGCAGTACTTC	CASSIGGFSYEQYF
NA	NA	TRBJ2-2	14	TRBV5-4	TGTGCCAGCAGCTTCGCGGGATCAGCCGGGGAGCTGTTTTTT	CASSFAGSAGELFF
TRBD2	NA	TRBJ2-7	15	TRBV6-1	TGTGCCAGCCGTAGGACTAGCGGGAGTTCGGGCGAGCAGTACTTC	CASRRTSGSSGEQYF
NA	once	TRBJ2-7	11	TRBV20-1	TGCAGTGCTAGGAGTATCTACGAGCAGTACTTC	CSARSIYEQYF
NA	NA	TRBJ2-5	13	TRBV6-5	TGTGCCAGCAGTTACTTTCTGGGTGGGACCCAGTACTTC	CASSYFLGGTQYF
TRBD1	NA	TRBJ1-5	16	TRBV5-8	TGTGCCAGCAGCCTGGACAGGGGGAAGGTAAATCAGCCCCAGCATTTT	CASSLDRGKVNQPQHF
NA	NA	TRBJ1-4	17	TRBV2	TGTGCCAGCAGCATACCTATCGAACAGCGAACTAATGAAAAACTGTTTTTT	CASSIPIEQRTNEKLFF
NA	NA	TRBJ2-3	13	TRBV11-2	TGTGCCAGCAACCCGACTGGGACAGATACGCAGTATTTT	CASNPTGTDTQYF
NA	NA	TRBJ2-7	14	TRBV28	TGTGCCAGCACCCGGGGCCGCGAGTTGAGCGAGCAGTACTTC	CASTRGRELSEQYF
TRBD1	NA	TRBJ1-1	13	TRBV7-9	TGTGCCAGCAGCCAGACAGGGGGCACTGAAGCTTTCTTT	CASSQTGGTEAFF
NA	once	TRBJ2-7	13	TRBV6-5	TGTGCCAGCATCGATTGGACGGACTACGAGCAGTACTTC	CASIDWTDYEQYF
TRBD1	NA	TRBJ2-7	15	TRBV5-1	TGCGCCAGCAGCTGGACAGGGCCGAAGTCCTACGAGCAGTACTTC	CASSWTGPKSYEQYF
NA	NA	TRBJ1-4	16	TRBV11-2	TGTGCCAGCAGCTCAGCTAGGGGGGACCTTAATGAAAAACTGTTTTTT	CASSSARGDLNEKLFF
NA	NA	TRBJ2-5	13	TRBV2	TGTGCCGGCTCGGGGGGCAGGGGAGAGACCCAGTACTTC	CAGSGGRGETQYF
NA	NA	TRBJ2-2	15	TRBV4-1	TGCGCCAGCAGCCAAGATGCGCAGGGGAGCGGGGAGCTGTTTTTT	CASSQDAQGSGELFF
TRBD1	NA	TRBJ1-4	15	TRBV6-6	TGTGCCAGCAGTCTTGAGGGGACAGTAAATGAAAAACTGTTTTTT	CASSLEGTVNEKLFF
TRBD2	NA	TRBJ2-1	16	TRBV9	TGTGCCAGCAAGTCTGATGAGCGGGAGGGGGTCAATGAGCAGTTCTTC	CASKSDEREGVNEQFF
TRBD2	NA	TRBJ2-2	15	TRBV10-1	TGCGCCAGCAGTACGAGCGGGAGGACCACCGGGGAGCTGTTTTTT	CASSTSGRTTGELFF
NA	NA	TRBJ1-3	15	TRBV6-5	TGTGCCAGCAGTCACATATATGCCTCTGGAAACACCATATATTTT	CASSHIYASGNTIYF
NA	once	TRBJ1-1	18	TRBV2	TGTGCCAGCGGGGTTACAGGGCGAGTAAAGTCGGGAGACACTGAAGCTTTCTTT	CASGVTGRVKSGDTEAFF
TRBD2	NA	TRBJ2-5	14	TRBV6-5	TGTGCCAGCAGTCTCCGGACTAGGCGGGAGACCCAGTACTTC	CASSLRTRRETQYF
TRBD2	NA	TRBJ2-3	14	TRBV11-2	TGTGCCAGCAGCGGGACTAGTAGTCTAGATACGCAGTATTTT	CASSGTSSLDTQYF
TRBD1	NA	TRBJ2-3	14	TRBV5-4	TGTGCCAGCAGCTGGGACAGGCGCACAGATACGCAGTATTTT	CASSWDRRTDTQYF
NA	NA	TRBJ1-4	11	TRBV30	TGTGCCTGGAGCGGCGGGGAAAAACTGTTTTTT	CAWSGGEKLFF
NA	NA	TRBJ1-4	13	TRBV18	TGTGCCAGCTCAAATGGGTCTAATGAAAAACTGTTTTTT	CASSNGSNEKLFF
TRBD1	once	TRBJ2-7	18	TRBV18	TGTGCCAGCTCACCCCCAGGGACAGGGGGCTCGGTCCTCTACGAGCAGTACTTC	CASSPPGTGGSVLYEQYF